A selection of T cell receptor beta chains follows, all from one sample in a study of cytomegalovirus exposure and HLA in healthy donors. The data were produced by immunoSEQ multiplex PCR, yet TCRdb's version contains in-frame clones alone and is incomplete. The sample includes roughly 250,000 clones, roughly 90% of them seen just once. The specimen sequenced was PBMCs. Receptor source: a woman aged 18-29 years in good health and CMV-seronegative. Each CDR3 is given without its conserved first and last residue. A D gene is named only where the DNA matches it firmly.

J	V	D	CDR3
TRBJ1-4	TRBV28	TRBD1	ASRSGTGGLEKLF
TRBJ2-7	TRBV5-4	TRBD1	ASSRKTGEEQY
TRBJ2-1	TRBV7-9	NA	ASSLGHNPNEQF
TRBJ1-5	TRBV6-6	NA	ASSMTGSNQPQH
TRBJ1-4	TRBV4-3	TRBD1	ASSLETGTGSEKLF
TRBJ2-1	TRBV28	NA	ASSPPVAQQF
TRBJ2-5	TRBV4-1	TRBD1	ASSQEKGTGETQY
TRBJ2-3	TRBV5-1	TRBD2	ASSWGLAGGPDTQY
TRBJ2-1	TRBV19	NA	ASSISVPYNEQF
TRBJ2-3	TRBV28	TRBD1	ASTGQMNPTDTQY
TRBJ2-1	TRBV7-8	TRBD2	ASSFLPTSGSNEQF
TRBJ2-5	TRBV9	NA	ASSVASGPQRETQY
TRBJ2-2	TRBV4-1	TRBD1	ASSLDRGRVLAGELF
TRBJ2-1	TRBV29-1	TRBD2	TVCGGGNLSYNEQF
TRBJ2-4	TRBV9	TRBD1	ASSARTGNWDIQY
TRBJ1-3	TRBV18	NA	ASSPKSTGNTIY
TRBJ1-3	TRBV9	NA	ASSALPGLGGTIY
TRBJ1-1	TRBV6-5	NA	ASRVERQMGAF
TRBJ2-2	TRBV5-4	NA	ASSPQYQGGELF
TRBJ2-2	TRBV5-1	NA	ASSTRRTIGGKVTWAGELF
TRBJ2-3	TRBV5-6	NA	ASSRLAASVDDTQY
TRBJ2-5	TRBV6-6	TRBD2	ASSYGGGAGETQY
TRBJ2-2	TRBV7-9	NA	ASGQFNGELF
TRBJ1-5	TRBV6-5	NA	ASSERISNQPQH
TRBJ2-7	TRBV29-1	TRBD1	SVLPGQGLWEQY
TRBJ1-4	TRBV7-8	TRBD1	ASSRRTTGGGRGTNEKLF
TRBJ1-3	TRBV28	NA	ASIPGGSGNTIY
TRBJ1-2	TRBV4-3	NA	ASSQDSGTIGYT
TRBJ1-6	TRBV28	NA	ASNSDRRYYNSPLH
TRBJ2-3	TRBV5-4	NA	ASSFPTGKRGDTQY